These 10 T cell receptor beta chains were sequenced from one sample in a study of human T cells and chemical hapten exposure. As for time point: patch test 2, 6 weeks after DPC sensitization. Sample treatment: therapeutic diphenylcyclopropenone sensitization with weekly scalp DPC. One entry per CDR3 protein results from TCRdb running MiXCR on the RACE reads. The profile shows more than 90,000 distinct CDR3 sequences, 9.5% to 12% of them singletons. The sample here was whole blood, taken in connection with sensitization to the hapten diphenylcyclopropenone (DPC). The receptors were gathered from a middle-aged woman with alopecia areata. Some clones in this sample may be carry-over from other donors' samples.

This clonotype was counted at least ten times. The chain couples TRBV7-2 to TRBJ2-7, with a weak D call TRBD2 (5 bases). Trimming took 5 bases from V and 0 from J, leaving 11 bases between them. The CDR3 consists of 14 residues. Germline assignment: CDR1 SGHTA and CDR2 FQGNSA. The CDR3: CASSRDWSSYEQYF. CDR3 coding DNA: TGTGCCAGCAGCCGGGATTGGAGCTCCTACGAGCAGTACTTC.

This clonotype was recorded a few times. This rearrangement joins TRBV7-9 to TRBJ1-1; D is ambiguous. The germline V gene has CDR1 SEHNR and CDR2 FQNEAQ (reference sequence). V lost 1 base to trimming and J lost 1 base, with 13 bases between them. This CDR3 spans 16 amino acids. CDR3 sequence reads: CASSLEGVGKNTEAFF. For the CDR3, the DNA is TGTGCCAGCAGCTTAGAGGGTGTGGGTAAGAACACTGAAGCTTTCTTT.

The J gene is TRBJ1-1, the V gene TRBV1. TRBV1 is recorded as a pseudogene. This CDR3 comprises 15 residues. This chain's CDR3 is CTSSQDRGHPTEAFF. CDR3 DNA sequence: TGCACCAGCAGCCAAGATAGGGGCCACCCGACTGAAGCTTTCTTT.

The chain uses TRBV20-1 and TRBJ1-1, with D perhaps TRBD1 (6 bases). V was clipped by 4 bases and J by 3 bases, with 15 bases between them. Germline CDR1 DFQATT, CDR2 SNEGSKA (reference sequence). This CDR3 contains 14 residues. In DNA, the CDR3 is TGCAGTGCTAAAAGGGGGGTTGGAGACACTGAAGCTTTCTTT. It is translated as CSAKRGVGDTEAFF.

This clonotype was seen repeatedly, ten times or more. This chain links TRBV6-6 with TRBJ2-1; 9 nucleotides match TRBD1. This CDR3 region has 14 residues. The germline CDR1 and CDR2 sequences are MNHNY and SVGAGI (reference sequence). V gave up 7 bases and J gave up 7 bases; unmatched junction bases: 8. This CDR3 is CASIPGQGVNEQFF. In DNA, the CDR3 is TGTGCCAGCATTCCGGGACAGGGAGTGAATGAGCAGTTCTTC.

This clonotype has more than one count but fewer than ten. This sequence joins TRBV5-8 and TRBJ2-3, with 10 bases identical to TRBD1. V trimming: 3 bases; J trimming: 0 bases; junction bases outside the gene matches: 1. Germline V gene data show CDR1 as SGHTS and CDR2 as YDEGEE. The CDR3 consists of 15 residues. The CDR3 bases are TGTGCCAGCAGCTGGGGACAGGGGAGCACAGATACGCAGTATTTT. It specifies CASSWGQGSTDTQYF.

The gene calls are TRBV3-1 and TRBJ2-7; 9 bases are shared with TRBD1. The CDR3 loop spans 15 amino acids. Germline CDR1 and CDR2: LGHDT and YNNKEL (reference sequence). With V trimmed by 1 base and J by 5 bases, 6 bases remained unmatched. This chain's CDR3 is CASSQAGQGTHEQYF. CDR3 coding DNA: TGTGCCAGCAGCCAAGCGGGACAGGGTACCCACGAGCAGTACTTC.

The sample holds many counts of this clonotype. In nucleotides, the CDR3 is TGTGCCAGCGCCACTGGCAGGGAGACCGGGGAGCTGTTTTTT. As protein: CASATGRETGELFF. This chain links TRBV28 with TRBJ2-2, with D perhaps given as TRBD1 or TRBD2 (5 bases each). Germline CDR1 reads MDHEN; CDR2 reads SYDVKM. Trimming pared 8 bases from V and 5 bases from J, leaving 15 bases between. The CDR3 runs to 14 residues.

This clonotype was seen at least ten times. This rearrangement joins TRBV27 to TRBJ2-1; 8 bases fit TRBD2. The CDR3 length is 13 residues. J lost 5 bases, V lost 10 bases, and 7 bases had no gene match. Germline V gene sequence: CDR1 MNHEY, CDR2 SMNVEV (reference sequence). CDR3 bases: TGTGCCATTGCGGGAGGCCCGCACAATGAGCAGTTCTTC. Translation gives CAIAGGPHNEQFF.

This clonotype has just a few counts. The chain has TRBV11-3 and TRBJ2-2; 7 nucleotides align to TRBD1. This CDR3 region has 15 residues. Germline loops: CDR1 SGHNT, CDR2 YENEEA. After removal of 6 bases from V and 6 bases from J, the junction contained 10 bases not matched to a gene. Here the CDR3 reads CASSRKQGIPGELFF. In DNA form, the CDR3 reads TGTGCCAGCAGTAGAAAACAGGGGATCCCCGGGGAGCTGTTTTTT. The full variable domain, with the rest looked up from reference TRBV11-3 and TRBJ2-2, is EAGVVQSPRYKIIEKKQPVAFWCNPISGHNTLYWYLQNLGQGPELLIRYENEEAVDDSQLPKDRFSAERLKGVDSTLKIQPAELGDSAVYLCASSRKQGIPGELFFGEGSRLTVL.